The sequence of this T cell receptor beta chain was determined in a study of cytomegalovirus exposure and HLA in healthy donors. Overall study results and limits: An analysis was carried out at a later point. It showed that HLA-associated TCR beta chains were more clonally expanded than equally common non-associated chains. Across donors, presence/absence analyses took sequencing depth to be roughly uniform.

This clone was detected only a few times. Its antigen is still unknown. Amplification used 60 Vbeta primers and 13 Jbeta primers. Method: immunoSEQ multiplex PCR; TCRdb's copy keeps in-frame clones and lacks some. The repertoire consists of roughly 97,000 clones, with roughly 79% occurring once and the leading ten covering around 6.1%. There are 15 residues in the CDR3. The ends were cut back, 4 bases at V and 6 bases at J, with 15 bases in the middle. CDR1 is SNHLY, CDR2 FYNNEI, per germline. This clonotype was obtained from a man aged 55-75 years in good health and CMV-seropositive. What was sequenced was PBMCs. V gene TRBV2 combines with J gene TRBJ1-4, with D unclear. Here the CDR3 DNA reads TGTGCCAGCAGTGTCCTCGAGGGAATGTATGAAAAACTGTTTTTT. Protein product: CASSVLEGMYEKLFF.